The 7 T cell receptor beta chains listed next were all sequenced from one sample in a study of CD8 T cells in ankylosing spondylitis. The study, taken as a whole, reports: Seemingly distinctive of ankylosing spondylitis blood was a TCR beta motif formed by eight highly homologous variants.

Their target antigens are unknown. TCRdb passed the 5' RACE reads through MiXCR, listing each CDR3 protein once. The sample comprises fewer than 500,000 distinct CDR3 sequences, around 26% of which are singletons, and about 0.89% rests with the top ten. The sample comprised blood, either unsorted or a sorted T cell fraction (not recorded which). The receptors derive from a male donor with ankylosing spondylitis.

This clonotype turned up a few times. This chain's CDR3 is CARGQVAGYTF. CDR3 nucleotides: TGCGCCAGGGGACAGGTCGCGGGCTACACCTTC. This chain links TRBV5-1 with TRBJ1-2; 8 bases map to TRBD1. The CDR3 extends over 11 amino acids. Unmatched junction bases numbered 5, after V lost 8 bases and J lost 8 bases. CDR1 is SGHRS, CDR2 YFSETQ, per germline.

This clonotype showed up just a few times. V is TRBV10-2 and J is TRBJ2-1; tentative D call: TRBD2 (6 bases). Deletions cut 4 bases from V and 6 bases from J, with 13 bases between. The CDR3 contains 14 residues. Germline assignment: CDR1 WSHSY and CDR2 SAAADI. CDR3 in amino acids: CASSVNGRVNEQFF. The CDR3 region has the DNA TGCGCCAGCAGTGTTAACGGGAGAGTCAATGAGCAGTTCTTC.

The chain carries TRBV20-1 and TRBJ1-2; D is ambiguous. Trimming stripped 3 bases from V and 7 bases from J, with 18 bases between. The CDR3 consists of 14 residues. Germline V gene data show CDR1 as DFQATT and CDR2 as SNEGSKA (reference sequence). The DNA of the CDR3 is TGCAGTGCTAGTAGGTGGCCGTCCCAGGCTGGCTACACCTTC. Its translation is CSASRWPSQAGYTF.

This clonotype came up many times. This CDR3 reads CASSPLGDPSSYEQYF. The CDR3 coding sequence is TGTGCCAGCAGCCCCTTGGGAGATCCGAGCTCCTACGAGCAGTACTTC. V is TRBV3-1 and J is TRBJ2-7, with TRBD2 as a possible D gene (5 bases). Germline V gene sequence: CDR1 LGHDT, CDR2 YNNKEL (reference sequence). V was trimmed by 4 bases and J by 0 bases, leaving 16 bases between them. The CDR3 has 16 residues.

The J gene is TRBJ2-7, the V gene TRBV2, with a tentative D call TRBD1 (6 bases). Trimming took off 6 bases at V and 3 bases at J, with 12 bases between the two ends. Per germline, CDR1 SNHLY and CDR2 FYNNEI. The CDR3 is 13 amino acids. In nucleotides, the CDR3 is TGTGCCAGCAGCCAGACAGGTTACTACGAGCAGTACTTC. It translates to CASSQTGYYEQYF. The full variable domain, its missing parts supplied by reference TRBV2 and TRBJ2-7, is EPEVTQTPSHQVTQMGQEVILRCVPISNHLYFYWYRQILGQKVEFLVSFYNNEISEKSEIFDDQFSVERPDGSNFTLKIRSTKLEDSAMYFCASSQTGYYEQYFGPGTRLTVT.

The sample holds a few counts of this clonotype. The chain links TRBV5-1 to TRBJ1-1, with TRBD1 as a possible D gene (6 bases). The CDR3 is 15 amino acids. The V end was cut by 4 bases, the J end by 3 bases, with 16 bases between. Germline V gene sequence: CDR1 SGHRS, CDR2 YFSETQ. The CDR3 DNA reads as TGCGCCAGCAGCCCCGGGGGGGGGCCTGACACTGAAGCTTTCTTT. It is translated as CASSPGGGPDTEAFF.

This clonotype has more than one count but fewer than ten. This rearrangement joins TRBV5-1 to TRBJ2-3, with TRBD2 as a possible D gene (5 bases). Trimming shortened V by 0 bases and J by 0 bases, and 11 bases separated the two germline ends. The V gene's germline CDR1 is SGHRS and CDR2 YFSETQ. This CDR3 has 16 amino acids. The CDR3 region has the DNA TGCGCCAGCAGCTTGGTTACTAGTGAAAGCACAGATACGCAGTATTTT. Amino acid sequence: CASSLVTSESTDTQYF.